Each of the 15 T cell receptor beta chains below was sequenced from the same sample in a study of T cell repertoires in cytomegalovirus infection. Their antigens are not known. From the reads, TCRdb called clonotypes with MiXCR, one entry per CDR3 protein. The table lists roughly 920,000 distinct CDR3 sequences, more than 25% of them singletons. Material: cultured CD8+ T cells from PBMCs, obtained from culture after CMV antigen stimulation. The receptors originated from a human donor in good health (CMV status not recorded). Some clones in this sample may be carry-over from other donors' samples.

This clonotype came up a few times. The rearrangement links TRBV7-9 to TRBJ2-1, with a weak D call TRBD1 (5 bases). The CDR3 consists of 15 residues. Germline lookup yields CDR1 SEHNR and CDR2 FQNEAQ (reference sequence). V gave up 7 bases and J gave up 3 bases, with 16 bases separating them. The chain's CDR3 is CASNLGQVNYNEQFF. The CDR3, as DNA: TGTGCCAGCAACCTGGGGCAGGTGAACTACAATGAGCAGTTCTTC. The whole variable domain, remainder taken from reference TRBV7-9 and TRBJ2-1, is DTGVSQNPRHKITKRGQNVTFRCDPISEHNRLYWYRQTLGQGPEFLTYFQNEAQLEKSRLLSDRFSAERPKGSFSTLEIQRTEQGDSAMYLCASNLGQVNYNEQFFGPGTRLTVL.

This clonotype was seen a handful of times. V usage is TRBV7-9 and J usage is TRBJ2-7; TRBD1 matches at 9 bases. The V and J ends lost 6 bases and 1 base, in that order; junction bases with no gene match: 7. Germline-derived CDR1 and CDR2 are SEHNR and FQNEAQ (reference sequence). The CDR3 is 15 residues long. The CDR3 loop reads CASSPRDRVSYEQYF. CDR3 in DNA: TGTGCCAGCAGTCCGCGGGACAGGGTTTCCTACGAGCAGTACTTC.

This clonotype was counted only a few times. The rearrangement joins TRBV6-1 to TRBJ1-5; D is possibly TRBD1 (5 bases). Trimming took 6 bases from V and 5 from J, leaving 17 bases between them. From germline, CDR1 is MNHNS and CDR2 SASEGT. This CDR3 is 15 amino acids long. CDR3 loop: CASRGDIWGDQPQHF. Written as DNA, the CDR3 is TGTGCCAGCAGAGGCGACATTTGGGGGGATCAGCCCCAGCATTTT.

This clonotype was detected a few times. The rearrangement links TRBV7-8 to TRBJ1-1; 11 bases match TRBD1. With V trimmed by 5 bases and J by 5 bases, 7 bases remained unmatched. Per the germline V gene, CDR1 is SGHVS and CDR2 is FQNEAQ. CDR3 length: 15 residues. The CDR3 DNA is TGTGCCAGCAGCAAGGACAGGGGGCCGGGGACTGAAGCTTTCTTT. Protein product: CASSKDRGPGTEAFF.

This rearrangement joins TRBV2 to TRBJ2-1; TRBD2 might be the D (5 bases). The V and J ends lost 0 bases and 0 bases respectively, with 9 bases between them. The CDR3 extends over 16 amino acids. Germline V gene data show CDR1 as SNHLY and CDR2 as FYNNEI. CDR3 nucleotide sequence: TGTGCCAGCAGTGAAGCTTGGACTTTCTCCTACAATGAGCAGTTCTTC. It specifies CASSEAWTFSYNEQFF.

The chain combines TRBV5-1 with TRBJ1-1; D gene unclear. The length of the CDR3 is 15 residues. V lost 4 bases, J lost 0 bases, and 13 bases lay in between. Per germline, CDR1 SGHRS and CDR2 YFSETQ. CDR3 sequence: CASSLMEGLNTEAFF. The CDR3 region has the DNA TGCGCCAGCAGCCTGATGGAGGGTTTGAACACTGAAGCTTTCTTT.

This clonotype was detected a few times. The chain recombines TRBV28 with TRBJ2-3, with no clear D. This CDR3 region has 15 residues. The germline V and J ends were trimmed by 3 bases and 5 bases, with 15 bases remaining between them. Germline V lookup: CDR1 MDHEN, CDR2 SYDVKM. The CDR3 sequence: CASSFYSQSRDTQYF. CDR3 in DNA: TGTGCCAGCAGTTTTTATTCACAGAGTCGAGATACGCAGTATTTT.

This clonotype was seen at least ten times. The chain is built from TRBV7-9 and TRBJ2-7; D may be TRBD1 (5 bases). Germline V gene data show CDR1 as SEHNR and CDR2 as FQNEAQ (reference sequence). This CDR3 contains 15 residues. Trimming took off 5 bases at V and 0 bases at J, with 14 bases between the two ends. As DNA, the CDR3 is TGTGCCAGCAGCGCAGACAGTCATAGCTCCTACGAGCAGTACTTC. It is translated as CASSADSHSSYEQYF.

The table lists this clonotype with a few counts. The chain uses TRBV28 and TRBJ1-5, with a tentative D call TRBD1 (5 bases). Trimming removed 6 bases at V and 1 base at J, with 19 bases between. The CDR3 is 17 residues long. The germline V gene encodes CDR1 MDHEN and CDR2 SYDVKM. CDR3 sequence (DNA): TGTGCCAGCAGCCACGCCTCAGGGCCAGTCAGCAATCAGCCCCAGCATTTT. Translated: CASSHASGPVSNQPQHF.

The chain has TRBV7-2 and TRBJ1-1, with 12 bases lining up with TRBD1. The CDR3 has 15 amino acids. Germline V gives CDR1 SGHTA, CDR2 FQGNSA. The V and J ends lost 8 bases and 7 bases, in that order; junction bases with no gene match: 11. This CDR3 is CASLKGQGALSEAFF. In nucleotides, the CDR3 is TGTGCCAGCCTAAAGGGACAGGGGGCGTTAAGTGAAGCTTTCTTT.

The J gene is TRBJ1-1, the V gene TRBV10-3; the D is unclear. The CDR3 totals 13 residues. V was shortened by 1 base and J by 3 bases, with 6 bases between the two germline ends. Germline CDR1 reads ENHRY; CDR2 reads SYGVKD. As DNA, the CDR3 is TGTGCCATCAGTGAGTTGACTGACACTGAAGCTTTCTTT. Protein: CAISELTDTEAFF.

Many counts were recorded for this clonotype. This sequence joins TRBV12-3 or TRBV12-4 and TRBJ1-1; no clear D gene. V lost 1 base to trimming and J lost 11 bases, with 11 bases between them. The CDR3 spans 12 residues. The CDR3 protein is CASSLVGSVAFF. The CDR3 bases are TGTGCCAGCAGTTTAGTAGGCAGCGTGGCTTTCTTT.

The chain recombines TRBV6-6 with TRBJ2-3; possibly TRBD1 for D (6 bases). Trimming took 4 bases from V and 4 from J, leaving 12 bases between them. The CDR3 length is 14 residues. Per germline, CDR1 MNHNY and CDR2 SVGAGI (reference sequence). The CDR3 region is CASSWIRGADTQYF. The CDR3 nucleotides are TGTGCCAGCAGTTGGATCAGGGGTGCAGATACGCAGTATTTT.

The V call is TRBV10-3, the J call TRBJ2-3, with D perhaps given as TRBD1 or TRBD2 (5 bases each). V lost 4 bases to trimming and J lost 1 base, with 12 bases between them. From germline, CDR1 is ENHRY and CDR2 SYGVKD. The CDR3 sequence is 15 residues long. This chain's CDR3 is CAISVRVGGTDTQYF. The CDR3 DNA reads as TGTGCCATCAGTGTTCGGGTGGGGGGCACAGATACGCAGTATTTT.

The V and J genes are TRBV27 and TRBJ1-5, with D uncertain. Germline V gene lookup returns CDR1 MNHEY and CDR2 SMNVEV (reference sequence). CDR3 size: 15 residues. The V gene lost 1 base and the J gene lost 3 bases, with 10 bases spanning the gap. The CDR3 protein is CASSLYGQANQPQHF. The CDR3 nucleotides are TGTGCCAGCAGTTTATACGGGCAGGCCAATCAGCCCCAGCATTTT.